The 28 T cell receptor beta chains below come from one sample, sequenced in a study of OX40 agonist ivuxolimab in advanced cancers. Generated by immunoSEQ multiplex PCR, the TCRdb table keeps only in-frame clones and is missing some. The sample carries about 79,000 clones, around 93% recorded once. The source was CD4+ or CD8+ T cells sorted from blood, collected in a trial of the OX40 agonist ivuxolimab. Receptors originate from an adult with an advanced solid tumor such as melanoma, head and neck, liver or kidney cancer.

The V gene is TRBV7-8, the J gene TRBJ1-5, with TRBD1 matching over 7 bases. Germline V gene data show CDR1 as SGHVS and CDR2 as FQNEAQ. The CDR3 is made up of 14 amino acids. J was trimmed by 1 base and V by 5 bases; bases with no gene match: 2. CDR3 sequence (DNA): TGTGCCAGCAGCCGGGGACAGAGCAATCAGCCCCAGCATTTT. It is translated as CASSRGQSNQPQHF.

This clone was picked up a small number of times. J is TRBJ1-2 and V is TRBV19; maybe TRBD1 (6 bases). Germline V lookup: CDR1 LNHDA, CDR2 SQIVND (reference sequence). The CDR3 consists of 15 residues. With 5 bases removed from V and 3 bases from J, the gap between germline ends came to 16 bases. This chain's CDR3 is CASSLPAGGDYGYTF. CDR3 nucleotides: TGTGCCAGTAGTCTGCCGGCCGGGGGCGACTATGGCTACACCTTC.

The V and J genes are TRBV5-1 and TRBJ2-7; TRBD1 matches at 9 bases. This CDR3 contains 13 residues. The V gene's germline CDR1 is SGHRS and CDR2 YFSETQ. Trimming at V came to 9 bases and at J to 5 bases, leaving 9 bases not matched to a gene. Written as DNA, the CDR3 is TGCGCCACCCGAAGGACAGGGGTCAACGAGCAGTACTTC. Protein: CATRRTGVNEQYF.

This clone has just one count. V gene TRBV7-8 combines with J gene TRBJ2-3; no clear D. The CDR3 has 14 amino acids. Trimming took 3 bases from V and 3 from J, leaving 10 bases between them. The germline CDR1 and CDR2 sequences are SGHVS and FQNEAQ. The CDR3 region has the DNA TGTGCCAGCAGCTTGGGGTTACTGACAGATACGCAGTATTTT. Its translation: CASSLGLLTDTQYF.

V usage is TRBV14 and J usage is TRBJ2-7; 7 bases align to TRBD2. The CDR3 has 16 amino acids. With V trimmed by 0 bases and J by 5 bases, 10 bases remained unmatched. Germline loops: CDR1 SGHDN, CDR2 FVKESK. CDR3 amino acids: CASSQDSFPSGHEQYF. The CDR3, as DNA: TGTGCCAGCAGCCAAGATTCATTCCCTAGCGGTCACGAGCAGTACTTC.

CDR3 DNA sequence: TGCGCCAGCAGAAGAGGACTAGCGGGGGGTACCGGGGAGCTGTTTTTT. Its protein is CASRRGLAGGTGELFF. V gene TRBV5-1 combines with J gene TRBJ2-2; TRBD2 matches at 14 bases. Germline loops: CDR1 SGHRS, CDR2 YFSETQ. With V trimmed by 5 bases and J by 5 bases, 5 bases remained unmatched. This CDR3 comprises 16 residues.

The V gene is TRBV5-1, the J gene TRBJ1-2; D unresolved. V lost 0 bases, J lost 7 bases, and 16 bases lay in between. Germline lookup yields CDR1 SGHRS and CDR2 YFSETQ. The CDR3 contains 15 residues. The CDR3 loop reads CASSLERAAGVGYTF. The CDR3 nucleotides read TGCGCCAGCAGCTTGGAACGGGCCGCTGGGGTTGGCTACACCTTC. The whole variable domain, remainder taken from reference TRBV5-1 and TRBJ1-2, is KAGVTQTPRYLIKTRGQQVTLSCSPISGHRSVSWYQQTPGQGLQFLFEYFSETQRNKGNFPGRFSGRQFSNSRSEMNVSTLELGDSALYLCASSLERAAGVGYTFGSGTRLTVV.

The V gene is TRBV7-2, the J gene TRBJ2-7, with 9 bases that match TRBD2. Per germline, CDR1 SGHTA and CDR2 FQGNSA. The CDR3 is 15 residues long. J lost 7 bases, V lost 6 bases, and 13 bases had no gene match. The chain's CDR3 is CASSPVTAREGEQYF. The CDR3 nucleotides are TGTGCCAGCAGTCCCGTTACTGCGCGGGAGGGGGAGCAGTACTTC.

This clone was detected only once. The gene calls are TRBV29-1 and TRBJ2-5; 7 positions agree with TRBD2. The length of the CDR3 is 14 residues. V was clipped by 4 bases and J by 3 bases; unmatched bases: 8. The V gene's germline CDR1 is SQVTM and CDR2 ANQGSEA. The CDR3 DNA is TGCAGCGTTGCAGGCGGCGCGGGAGAAGAGACCCAGTACTTC. This gives the protein CSVAGGAGEETQYF.

The V gene is TRBV7-2, the J gene TRBJ2-2; D gene ambiguous. Germline CDR1 reads SGHTA; CDR2 reads FQGNSA. V dropped 0 bases and J dropped 3 bases, with 5 bases sitting between them. The CDR3 totals 14 residues. CDR3 nucleotide sequence: TGTGCCAGCAGCTTAGCCCAGGACACCGGGGAGCTGTTTTTT. Its protein is CASSLAQDTGELFF.

The chain has TRBV11-3 and TRBJ2-7; D perhaps matches TRBD1 (6 bases). This CDR3 is 16 amino acids long. V was cut by 1 base and J by 2 bases, with 15 bases left in between. Germline V CDR1 and CDR2: SGHNT, YENEEA. This CDR3 reads CASSLVGGRGTYEQYF. The CDR3 coding sequence is TGTGCCAGCAGCTTAGTTGGGGGCAGGGGCACCTACGAGCAGTACTTC.

This clone has just one count. This chain joins TRBV5-6 and TRBJ1-1; no reliable D call. Germline-derived CDR1 and CDR2 are SGHDT and YYEEEE. CDR3 length: 12 amino acids. V lost 3 bases and J 7 bases, leaving 10 bases between the germline ends. CDR3 sequence (DNA): TGTGCCAGCAGCTATGGGCTGCTTGAAGCTTTCTTT. Amino acid sequence: CASSYGLLEAFF.

This clone was seen a handful of times. The gene calls are TRBV7-9 and TRBJ1-5, with a possible D match to TRBD1 (5 bases). This CDR3 is built from 13 residues. Germline assignment: CDR1 SEHNR and CDR2 FQNEAQ (reference sequence). Between the trimmed V and J ends, which lost 4 bases and 5 bases, there was a span of 9 bases. CDR3 amino acids: CASSWDGDQPQHF. CDR3 in DNA: TGTGCCAGCAGCTGGGACGGCGATCAGCCCCAGCATTTT.

The rearrangement uses TRBV6-5 and TRBJ2-1, with TRBD1 as a possible D gene (5 bases). Trimming cost V 5 bases and J 8 bases, with 19 bases left between them. Germline assignment: CDR1 MNHEY and CDR2 SVGAGI. The CDR3 consists of 15 residues. This chain's CDR3 is CASSRSRGDGYEQFF. The CDR3 nucleotides are TGTGCCAGCAGTCGTTCTAGGGGTGATGGTTATGAGCAGTTCTTC.

The chain joins TRBV7-6 to TRBJ1-1; D not certain. This CDR3 is 13 amino acids long. Trimming removed 0 bases at V and 5 bases at J, with 7 bases between. Germline CDR1 is SGHVS and CDR2 is FNYEAQ. The CDR3 loop is CASSLAPGTEAFF. The CDR3 bases are TGTGCCAGCAGCTTAGCGCCTGGGACTGAAGCTTTCTTT. Based on the CDR3 plus reference TRBV7-6 and TRBJ1-1, the full variable domain is GAGVSQSPRYKVTKRGQDVALRCDPISGHVSLYWYRQALGQGPEFLTYFNYEAQQDKSGLPNDRFSAERPEGSISTLTIQRTEQRDSAMYRCASSLAPGTEAFFGQGTRLTVV.

The rearrangement joins TRBV15 to TRBJ1-1; D is undetermined. Germline V gene data show CDR1 as LNHNV and CDR2 as YYDKDF (reference sequence). V was shortened by 0 bases and J by 2 bases, with 1 base between the two germline ends. This CDR3 region has 12 residues. CDR3 sequence (DNA): TGTGCCACCAGCAGAGATAACACTGAAGCTTTCTTT. This encodes CATSRDNTEAFF.

A word on this clone: One end of the junction is discordant with germline, which a read error may explain. This CDR3 is CASSPSPGTSGSGEQYF. DNA for the CDR3: TGTGCTAGCAGCCCTAGCCCCGGGACTAGCGGGAGCGGCGAGCAGTACTTC. The V and J genes are TRBV7-7 and TRBJ2-7, with 14 bases lining up with TRBD2. This CDR3 contains 17 residues. The V gene's germline CDR1 is SSHAT and CDR2 FNYEAQ (reference sequence).

The rearrangement uses TRBV11-3 and TRBJ2-5, with D possibly TRBD2 on 6 matching bases. V lost 0 bases, J lost 5 bases, and 13 bases lay in between. The length of the CDR3 is 15 residues. Germline values: CDR1 SGHNT, CDR2 YENEEA. The CDR3 nucleotides are TGTGCCAGCAGCTTAGAGGGACTGGGGTCGGAGACCCAGTACTTC. Translation: CASSLEGLGSETQYF.

The V call is TRBV4-1, the J call TRBJ1-1; TRBD1 matches 7 bases. CDR1 and CDR2 (germline): MGHRA, YSYEKL. J lost 0 bases, V lost 4 bases, and 8 bases had no gene match. The CDR3 is 16 amino acids. CDR3 nucleotides: TGCGCCAGCAGCCTCAGTCCTACAGGGGTGAACACTGAAGCTTTCTTT. This codes for CASSLSPTGVNTEAFF.

The chain employs TRBV19 and TRBJ2-2; TRBD2 might be the D (6 bases). This CDR3 contains 15 residues. The germline CDR1 and CDR2 sequences are LNHDA and SQIVND (reference sequence). The germline V and J ends were trimmed by 3 bases and 1 base, with 9 bases remaining between them. CDR3 amino acids: CASSISSGNTGELFF. The CDR3 DNA is TGTGCCAGTAGTATTAGTAGCGGGAACACCGGGGAGCTGTTTTTT.

This chain uses TRBV7-2 with TRBJ2-7; the match to TRBD1 covers 10 bases. After removal of 5 bases from V and 0 bases from J, the junction contained 10 bases not matched to a gene. The CDR3 extends over 17 amino acids. Per the germline V gene, CDR1 is SGHTA and CDR2 is FQGNSA. CDR3: CASSVPGQGKVSYEQYF. The CDR3 DNA is TGTGCCAGCAGCGTGCCGGGACAGGGGAAAGTCTCCTACGAGCAGTACTTC.

CDR3 bases: TGTGCCAGCAGCACCCGGTCTAGCGCCGAGGGCAATGAGCAGTTCTTC. Translated, it gives CASSTRSSAEGNEQFF. The rearrangement joins TRBV7-2 to TRBJ2-1, with D possibly matching TRBD2 (6 bases). Germline V gives CDR1 SGHTA, CDR2 FQGNSA. This CDR3 spans 16 amino acids. Trimming removed 5 bases from V and 6 bases from J, with 20 bases in between.

The V gene is TRBV19, the J gene TRBJ2-1, with a tentative D call TRBD1 (6 bases). V lost 3 bases to trimming and J lost 1 base, with 10 bases between them. Germline V gives CDR1 LNHDA, CDR2 SQIVND (reference sequence). The CDR3 is 15 amino acids. In nucleotides, the CDR3 is TGTGCCAGTAGTATTAGGGGGTCTTCCTACAATGAGCAGTTCTTC. Translated, it gives CASSIRGSSYNEQFF. Filled out from reference TRBV19 and TRBJ2-1, the complete variable domain reads DGGITQSPKYLFRKEGQNVTLSCEQNLNHDAMYWYRQDPGQGLRLIYYSQIVNDFQKGDIAEGYSVSREKKESFPLTVTSAQKNPTAFYLCASSIRGSSYNEQFFGPGTRLTVL.

This clone was counted a few times. The rearrangement uses TRBV11-3 and TRBJ2-7; possible D gene TRBD1, 6 bases. The length of the CDR3 is 20 residues. The V end was cut by 1 base, the J end by 2 bases, with 27 bases between. CDR1 is SGHNT and CDR2 is YENEEA in the germline V gene. The CDR3 protein is CASSLVPYSQIQGPTYEQYF. Written as DNA, the CDR3 is TGTGCCAGCAGCTTAGTACCTTATTCCCAAATACAGGGACCCACCTACGAGCAGTACTTC.

V gene TRBV25-1 combines with J gene TRBJ2-7, with 7 bases aligning to TRBD2. With V trimmed by 2 bases and J by 7 bases, 14 bases remained unmatched. Germline lookup yields CDR1 MGHDK and CDR2 SYGVNS. The CDR3 sequence is 16 residues long. The CDR3 here is CASSERPSGISSEQYF. The CDR3 DNA reads as TGTGCCAGCAGTGAAAGGCCCAGCGGGATTTCGTCTGAGCAGTACTTC.

The chain joins TRBV11-3 to TRBJ1-2; possibly TRBD1 for D (5 bases). Germline values: CDR1 SGHNT, CDR2 YENEEA. CDR3 size: 16 residues. Deletions cut 6 bases from V and 0 bases from J, with 17 bases between. CDR3 nucleotides: TGTGCCAGCAGTCCCAGGGCGGGAGCTTCTAACTATGGCTACACCTTC. Amino acid sequence: CASSPRAGASNYGYTF.

The chain combines TRBV11-2 with TRBJ1-2, with a possible D match to TRBD1 (6 bases). CDR3 size: 14 residues. Trimming took off 5 bases at V and 0 bases at J, with 10 bases between the two ends. Germline V gene sequence: CDR1 SGHAT, CDR2 FQNNGV. The CDR3 nucleotides read TGTGCCAGCAGCCCGACAGGTTCTAACTATGGCTACACCTTC. Encoded protein: CASSPTGSNYGYTF.

This chain connects TRBV18 to TRBJ2-1; TRBD2 matches 10 bases. The J segment lost 3 bases and the V segment lost 4 bases, leaving 3 bases of the junction unmatched. Germline V CDR1 and CDR2: KGHSH, LQKENI. This CDR3 region has 15 residues. The CDR3, as DNA: TGTGCCAGCTCACTAACTAGCGGGATCTACAATGAGCAGTTCTTC. Its translation: CASSLTSGIYNEQFF.